This paragraph covers one TCR beta chain sequence. No antigen is known for it. The data were obtained in a study of T cells in Graves' hyperthyroidism and ophthalmopathy. General study points: A 13 V-J signature model discriminated ophthalmopathy versus stable hyperthyroidism.

Researchers amplified the TCR beta CDR3 regions from RNA transcripts. During a first-round RT-PCR of the TCR CDR3, the HTBI primer set was used. TCRdb fed the multiplex PCR reads into MiXCR, producing one record per CDR3 protein. The table has almost 600,000 distinct CDR3 sequences, roughly 46% seen once. This CDR3 has 12 residues. The V end lost 5 bases, the J end lost 15 bases, and 14 bases lay between the germline ends. Germline V CDR1 and CDR2: SGHTA, FQGNSA. Sequenced: peripheral blood or thyroid tissue (not recorded which). This chain links TRBV7-2 with TRBJ1-6, with D uncertain. The TCR was taken from a woman aged 18-29 years with Graves' hyperthyroidism. In DNA form, the CDR3 reads TGTGCCAGCAGCGCACCGGGCAGTCTCCTCCACTTT. The encoded protein is CASSAPGSLLHF.